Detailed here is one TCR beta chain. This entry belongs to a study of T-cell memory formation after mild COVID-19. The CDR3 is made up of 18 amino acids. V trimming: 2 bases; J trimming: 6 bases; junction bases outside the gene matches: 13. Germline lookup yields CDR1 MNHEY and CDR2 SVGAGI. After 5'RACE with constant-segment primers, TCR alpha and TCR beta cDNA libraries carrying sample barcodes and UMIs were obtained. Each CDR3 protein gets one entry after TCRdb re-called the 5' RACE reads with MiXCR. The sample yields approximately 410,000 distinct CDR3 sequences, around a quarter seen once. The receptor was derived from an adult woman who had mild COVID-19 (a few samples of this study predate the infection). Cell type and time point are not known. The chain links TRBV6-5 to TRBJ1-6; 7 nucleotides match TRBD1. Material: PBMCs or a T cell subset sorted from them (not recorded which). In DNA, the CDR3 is TGTGCCAGCAGTTACGCTGGGAAGTCGACAGGGATTAATTCACCCCTCCACTTT. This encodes CASSYAGKSTGINSPLHF.